A single sample gave rise to the 19 T cell receptor beta chains below, sequenced in a study of blood T cell repertoires in COVID-19. Assay: immunoSEQ multiplex PCR; the TCRdb copy retains only in-frame clones and omits some. The table has 30,000 or so clones, 80% to 90% seen once. The sequenced sample consisted of peripheral blood. Receptor source: an elderly man with acute or convalescent COVID-19.

This chain joins TRBV5-1 and TRBJ1-2, with TRBD1 matching over 9 bases. J lost 6 bases, V lost 4 bases, and 7 bases had no gene match. Germline CDR1 and CDR2: SGHRS and YFSETQ. CDR3 length: 14 residues. CDR3 in amino acids: CASSPGQGYDGYTF. DNA for the CDR3: TGCGCCAGCAGCCCGGGACAGGGATACGATGGCTACACCTTC.

V and J are TRBV6-5 and TRBJ1-4, with 7 nucleotides matching TRBD1. The CDR3 is made up of 13 amino acids. J gave up 5 bases and V 6 bases, and 3 bases lay outside the gene matches. Per germline, CDR1 MNHEY and CDR2 SVGAGI. The chain's CDR3 is CASRLQGNEKLFF. The CDR3 DNA reads as TGTGCCAGCAGGTTACAGGGGAATGAAAAACTGTTTTTT.

The chain carries TRBV27 and TRBJ2-5; D call uncertain. CDR3 length: 13 amino acids. The V gene lost 2 bases and the J gene lost 2 bases, with 6 bases spanning the gap. Germline lookup yields CDR1 MNHEY and CDR2 SMNVEV (reference sequence). The CDR3 protein is CASSLAAQETQYF. The CDR3 DNA reads as TGTGCCAGCAGTTTAGCGGCGCAAGAGACCCAGTACTTC.

The rearrangement uses TRBV3-1 (or the pseudogene TRBV3-2) and TRBJ1-2; D is unresolved. The CDR3 runs to 15 residues. In germline, CDR1 is LGHDT, CDR2 YNNKEL (reference sequence). V gave up 0 bases and J gave up 1 base, with 9 bases separating them. The CDR3 protein is CASSQESQFNYGYTF. CDR3 DNA: TGTGCCAGCAGCCAAGAGTCGCAGTTTAACTATGGCTACACCTTC.

V is TRBV27 and J is TRBJ2-3; 7 bases are a match to TRBD2. V dropped 3 bases and J dropped 1; count of bases not matched to a gene: 7. Germline assignment: CDR1 MNHEY and CDR2 SMNVEV (reference sequence). The CDR3 is made up of 16 amino acids. CDR3 protein: CASSFQRGRGTDTQYF. The CDR3 nucleotides read TGTGCCAGCAGTTTTCAACGGGGGAGGGGCACAGATACGCAGTATTTT.

The J gene is TRBJ2-3, the V gene TRBV27; 7 nucleotides match TRBD2. The CDR3 is 15 residues long. Per germline, CDR1 MNHEY and CDR2 SMNVEV (reference sequence). Trimming removed 3 bases from V and 7 bases from J; junction bases left unmatched: 10. The DNA of the CDR3 is TGTGCCAGCAGTTTTACCGGGAGGAGAGTCAATACGCAGTATTTT. The encoded protein is CASSFTGRRVNTQYF.

The V gene is TRBV2, the J gene TRBJ1-5; TRBD1 is a possible D gene (6 bases). Trimming pared 8 bases from V and 4 bases from J, leaving 12 bases between. The germline V gene has CDR1 SNHLY and CDR2 FYNNEI. The CDR3 runs to 13 residues. The CDR3 bases are TGTGCCAGCCTCCGGGACAATAATCAGCCCCAGCATTTT. Translating gives CASLRDNNQPQHF.

The chain links TRBV2 to TRBJ1-1, with a possible D match to TRBD1 (5 bases). CDR1 is SNHLY and CDR2 is FYNNEI in the germline V gene. The CDR3 totals 13 residues. Trimming stripped 1 base from V and 3 bases from J, with 6 bases between. The CDR3 protein is CASSEGGYTEAFF. The CDR3 DNA sequence: TGTGCCAGCAGTGAAGGGGGCTACACTGAAGCTTTCTTT.

This clone was observed once. The chain joins TRBV24-1 to TRBJ2-5, with 7 bases matching TRBD1. The CDR3 has 15 amino acids. V lost 3 bases to trimming and J lost 2 bases; unmatched junction nucleotides: 5. The germline gives CDR1 KGHDR, CDR2 SFDVKD. The DNA of the CDR3 is TGTGCCACCAGTGATCCCCGACAGGGACAAGAGACCCAGTACTTC. It yields the protein CATSDPRQGQETQYF.

The V and J genes are TRBV7-9 and TRBJ1-1; D is unclear. V was clipped by 2 bases and J by 6 bases, with 13 bases between them. This CDR3 region has 14 residues. In germline, CDR1 is SEHNR, CDR2 FQNEAQ (reference sequence). The CDR3 region is CASSLLRGRSEAFF. The DNA for the CDR3 is TGTGCCAGCAGCTTATTGCGCGGGCGCTCTGAAGCTTTCTTT.

The genes are TRBV11-1 and TRBJ2-7, with 8 bases aligning to TRBD1. V trimming: 3 bases; J trimming: 3 bases; junction bases outside the gene matches: 7. CDR1 SGHAT and CDR2 FQDESV come from the germline V gene (reference sequence). The CDR3 has 15 amino acids. This CDR3 reads CASSFSDRAFYEQYF. The CDR3 DNA reads as TGTGCCAGCAGCTTCTCGGACAGGGCCTTCTACGAGCAGTACTTC.

The rearrangement joins TRBV12-3 or TRBV12-4 to TRBJ1-3; D gene ambiguous. The CDR3 consists of 13 residues. V was trimmed by 3 bases and J by 4 bases, leaving 7 bases between them. This CDR3 is CASSFLEGNTIYF. DNA for the CDR3: TGTGCCAGCAGTTTTCTAGAAGGAAACACCATATATTTT.

The genes are TRBV30 and TRBJ1-5; D is perhaps TRBD1 (5 bases). The germline gives CDR1 GTSNPN, CDR2 SVGIG (reference sequence). This CDR3 contains 12 residues. The germline V and J ends were trimmed by 2 bases and 5 bases, with 7 bases remaining between them. Here the CDR3 DNA reads TGTGCCTGGAGTCAAGGGGATCAGCCCCAGCATTTT. Protein: CAWSQGDQPQHF.

This clone has a handful of counts. The rearrangement joins TRBV25-1 to TRBJ1-5, with D unclear. The germline V and J ends were trimmed by 3 bases and 1 base, with 7 bases remaining between them. Germline CDR1 and CDR2: MGHDK and SYGVNS. The CDR3 consists of 14 residues. DNA for the CDR3: TGTGCCAGCAGTGAGGCAAAAAGCAATCAGCCCCAGCATTTT. This sequence encodes CASSEAKSNQPQHF. The complete variable domain, with remaining parts taken from reference TRBV25-1 and TRBJ1-5, reads EADIYQTPRYLVIGTGKKITLECSQTMGHDKMYWYQQDPGMELHLIHYSYGVNSTEKGDLSSESTVSRIRTEHFPLTLESARPSHTSQYLCASSEAKSNQPQHFGDGTRLSIL.

This chain uses TRBV19 with TRBJ1-5; 7 positions match TRBD1. The CDR3 extends over 13 amino acids. The V and J ends lost 9 bases and 4 bases, in that order; junction bases with no gene match: 6. CDR1 is LNHDA and CDR2 is SQIVND in the germline V gene (reference sequence). The CDR3 coding sequence is TGTGCCAGCCGCCGGGACAGAAATCAGCCCCAGCATTTT. Its protein product is CASRRDRNQPQHF.

V usage is TRBV19 and J usage is TRBJ2-5, with 8 bases matching TRBD1. Germline trimming cut 6 bases from V and 3 bases from J; bases unmatched to any gene: 3. The CDR3 runs 13 residues. CDR1 is LNHDA, CDR2 SQIVND, per germline (reference sequence). The CDR3 DNA reads as TGTGCCAGTAGATTGACAGGGGAAGAGACCCAGTACTTC. This codes for CASRLTGEETQYF.

J is TRBJ2-3 and V is TRBV6-4; D is perhaps TRBD2 (6 bases). This CDR3 has 14 residues. Trimming removed 3 bases from V and 0 bases from J, with 7 bases in between. The germline V gene encodes CDR1 MRHNA and CDR2 SNTAGT. CDR3 sequence (DNA): TGTGCCAGCAGTGAACTAGCTAGCACAGATACGCAGTATTTT. Encoded protein: CASSELASTDTQYF.

This sequence joins TRBV10-2 and TRBJ2-3, with TRBD1 matching over 9 bases. The CDR3 has 14 amino acids. The ends lost 8 bases at V and 4 bases at J; junction bases unmatched: 7. Germline-derived CDR1 and CDR2 are WSHSY and SAAADI. CDR3: CASAWDRVADTQYF. The CDR3 bases are TGCGCCAGCGCGTGGGACAGGGTGGCAGATACGCAGTATTTT.

This clone has only one observation. The sample holds other DNA sequences that translate to the same CDR3. Here the CDR3 DNA reads TGCGCCAGCAGCTTGGTGGACAGAACCTACGAGCAGTACTTC. Its protein product is CASSLVDRTYEQYF. V is TRBV5-1 and J is TRBJ2-7, with D perhaps matching TRBD1 (6 bases). The CDR3 is 14 amino acids. V gave up 0 bases and J gave up 2 bases, with 9 bases separating them. Germline loops: CDR1 SGHRS, CDR2 YFSETQ.